The 9 T cell receptor beta chains below come from one sample, sequenced in a study of human T cells and chemical hapten exposure. Time point described: patch test 2, 6 weeks after DPC sensitization. As to treatment: therapeutic diphenylcyclopropenone sensitization with weekly scalp DPC. Each CDR3 protein is one row after TCRdb ran MiXCR on the RACE reads. The table records 70,000 to 90,000 distinct CDR3 sequences, about 10% of them present only once. Sequencing used whole blood, obtained in connection with sensitization to the hapten diphenylcyclopropenone (DPC). The receptors derive from a woman in her fifties or sixties with alopecia areata. Some clones in this sample may be carry-over from other donors' samples.

This clonotype was counted between two and nine times. The J gene is TRBJ2-1, the V gene TRBV6-6; D call uncertain. Trimming shortened V by 3 bases and J by 5 bases, and 14 bases separated the two germline ends. The CDR3 covers 15 residues. Germline V lookup: CDR1 MNHNY, CDR2 SVGAGI (reference sequence). In DNA form, the CDR3 reads TGTGCCAGCAGTTATTTAGGCGGCGGTAACAATGAGCAGTTCTTC. Its translation: CASSYLGGGNNEQFF.

The sample holds many counts of this clonotype. The gene calls are TRBV6-1 and TRBJ2-1, with 11 bases identical to TRBD2. The germline V gene has CDR1 MNHNS and CDR2 SASEGT. CDR3 size: 16 residues. V was clipped by 4 bases and J by 4 bases; unmatched bases: 6. For the CDR3, the DNA is TGTGCCAGCAGTGGCATAGCGGGAGGGGGATACAATGAGCAGTTCTTC. As protein: CASSGIAGGGYNEQFF.

This clonotype was seen more than once but under ten times. The gene calls are TRBV6-2 or TRBV6-3 and TRBJ2-7; D might be TRBD1 (5 bases). The CDR3 consists of 14 residues. Germline V gene sequence: CDR1 MNHEY, CDR2 SVGEGT. Trimming left V 2 bases short and J 5 bases short, with 13 bases between. Here the CDR3 reads CASSYDRGFDEQYF. DNA for the CDR3: TGTGCCAGCAGTTACGATAGGGGCTTTGACGAGCAGTACTTC.

The chain carries TRBV27 and TRBJ2-1, with a weak D call TRBD1 (5 bases). Germline assignment: CDR1 MNHEY and CDR2 SMNVEV (reference sequence). V lost 3 bases and J 7 bases, leaving 16 bases between the germline ends. The CDR3 runs 15 residues. CDR3 bases: TGTGCCAGCAGTTTCACAGGCTCCCCATGGAATGAGCAGTTCTTC. Residues: CASSFTGSPWNEQFF.

The sample holds many counts of this clonotype. The gene calls are TRBV10-3 and TRBJ1-1, with TRBD1 as a possible D gene (5 bases). This CDR3 contains 17 residues. V was clipped by 2 bases and J by 0 bases, with 16 bases between them. Germline V gives CDR1 ENHRY, CDR2 SYGVKD. The CDR3 nucleotides are TGTGCCATCAGTGAGAGGGGCCAGACCGGAATGAACACTGAAGCTTTCTTT. Protein sequence: CAISERGQTGMNTEAFF.

The genes are TRBV7-2 and TRBJ1-1; the D gene is possibly TRBD1 (6 bases). From germline, CDR1 is SGHTA and CDR2 FQGNSA. The CDR3 has 14 amino acids. Trimming cost V 4 bases and J 5 bases, with 14 bases left between them. This CDR3 reads CASSSPGGSTEAFF. In DNA form, the CDR3 reads TGTGCCAGCAGCTCGCCGGGGGGCAGTACTGAAGCTTTCTTT.

This clonotype was seen at least ten times. V and J are TRBV29-1 and TRBJ2-1; unclear D gene. The CDR3 runs to 14 residues. Trimming removed 4 bases from V and 7 bases from J, with 17 bases in between. Germline CDR1 SQVTM, CDR2 ANQGSEA. This CDR3 is CSVGRSELGNEQFF. In DNA form, the CDR3 reads TGCAGCGTTGGCCGCTCCGAATTAGGGAATGAGCAGTTCTTC.

The J gene is TRBJ2-5, the V gene TRBV27; no firm D call. Trimming shortened V by 8 bases and J by 1 base, and 14 bases separated the two germline ends. In germline, CDR1 is MNHEY, CDR2 SMNVEV (reference sequence). There are 14 residues in the CDR3. The CDR3 reads CASQILVAQETQYF. The CDR3 nucleotides are TGTGCCAGCCAGATCTTAGTGGCCCAAGAGACCCAGTACTTC.

This clonotype was recorded at least ten times. The rearrangement links TRBV11-2 to TRBJ2-1, with 11 nucleotides matching TRBD2. The CDR3 is 16 residues long. Trimming cost V 4 bases and J 7 bases; bases outside gene matches: 9. Germline CDR1 is SGHAT and CDR2 is FQNNGV. CDR3 loop: CASSSLLAGVLNEQFF. The CDR3 DNA reads as TGTGCCAGCAGCTCTCTACTAGCGGGAGTTTTGAATGAGCAGTTCTTC.